This entry describes one T cell receptor (beta chain). The repertoire was sequenced with immunoSEQ multiplex PCR; TCRdb's copy has only in-frame clones and lacks some. The top ten hold 13% to 15% of the sample, which has approximately 97,000 clones, around nine tenths seen once. V lost 7 bases to trimming and J lost 3 bases, with 18 bases between them. CDR3 length equals 15 residues. Germline V CDR1 and CDR2: SEHNR, FQNEAQ (reference sequence). This specimen comes from a study of control samples from healthy donors and cancer patients. The chain is built from TRBV7-9 and TRBJ2-5; D not certain. The sample taken for sequencing was blood. This TCR derives from a man aged 25-45 years in good health. CDR3 region: CASTLLGLEKETQYF. The DNA for the CDR3 is TGTGCCAGCACGCTCCTGGGTTTGGAGAAAGAGACCCAGTACTTC. The complete variable domain, with remaining parts taken from reference TRBV7-9 and TRBJ2-5, reads DTGVSQNPRHKITKRGQNVTFRCDPISEHNRLYWYRQTLGQGPEFLTYFQNEAQLEKSRLLSDRFSAERPKGSFSTLEIQRTEQGDSAMYLCASTLLGLEKETQYFGPGTRLLVL.